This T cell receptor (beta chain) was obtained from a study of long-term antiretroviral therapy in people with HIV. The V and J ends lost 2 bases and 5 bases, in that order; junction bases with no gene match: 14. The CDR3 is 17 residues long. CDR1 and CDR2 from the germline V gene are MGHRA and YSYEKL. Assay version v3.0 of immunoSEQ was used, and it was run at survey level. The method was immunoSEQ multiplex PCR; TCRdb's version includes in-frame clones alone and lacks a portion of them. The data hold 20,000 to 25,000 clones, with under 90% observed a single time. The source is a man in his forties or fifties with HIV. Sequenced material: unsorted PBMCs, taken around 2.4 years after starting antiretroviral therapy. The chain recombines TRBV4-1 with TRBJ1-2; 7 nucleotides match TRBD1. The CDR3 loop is CASSQPIQQGTVYGYTF. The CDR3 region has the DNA TGCGCCAGCAGCCAACCAATTCAGCAGGGGACAGTTTATGGCTACACCTTC.